A single sample is the source of the 15 T cell receptor beta chains below, sequenced in a study of response to subunit inactivated influenza vaccine. One entry per CDR3 protein, called by TCRdb with MiXCR from the RT-PCR reads. The sample includes approximately 730,000 distinct CDR3 sequences, about 15% of them seen just once. This material consisted of PBMCs from blood, taken around two weeks before vaccination. Receptors originate from a man in his fifties who received an inactivated influenza vaccine.

CDR3 region: CSVDRHQNTEAFF. CDR3 coding DNA: TGCAGCGTTGATAGACACCAGAACACTGAAGCTTTCTTT. This sequence joins TRBV29-1 and TRBJ1-1; no reliable D call. The CDR3 contains 13 residues. Germline CDR1 reads SQVTM; CDR2 reads ANQGSEA. V lost 3 bases, J lost 1 base, and 9 bases lay in between.

This clonotype was picked up a small number of times. The chain has TRBV7-2 and TRBJ1-2; D remains ambiguous. V was pared by 5 bases and J by 6 bases, with 19 bases between. The CDR3 loop spans 15 amino acids. The germline gives CDR1 SGHTA, CDR2 FQGNSA. CDR3 coding DNA: TGTGCCAGCAGCCCCAGAGAGGCGACGGTCGATGGCTACACCTTC. Amino acid sequence: CASSPREATVDGYTF.

This clonotype has only a few counts. The chain is built from TRBV6-2 or TRBV6-3 and TRBJ2-1, with D unresolved. Trimming removed 6 bases from V and 7 bases from J, with 13 bases in between. CDR1 and CDR2 (germline): MNHEY, SVGEGT. CDR3 size: 13 residues. The CDR3 reads CASSPPNGNEQFF. The CDR3 coding sequence is TGTGCCAGCAGCCCCCCCAACGGGAATGAGCAGTTCTTC.

This clonotype was counted ten times or more. The V gene is TRBV6-2 or TRBV6-3, the J gene TRBJ2-7, with a tentative D call TRBD1 (6 bases). The CDR3 is 15 residues long. Germline V gene sequence: CDR1 MNHEY, CDR2 SVGEGT. V shed 4 bases and J shed 2 bases, with 15 bases lying between them. The CDR3 loop reads CASSSSGTPPYEQYF. The CDR3 DNA is TGTGCCAGCAGTTCCTCTGGGACACCTCCCTACGAGCAGTACTTC.

This clonotype was seen more than once but under ten times. The rearrangement links TRBV29-1 to TRBJ2-3, with 10 bases matching TRBD2. Germline CDR1 is SQVTM and CDR2 is ANQGSEA. With V trimmed by 5 bases and J by 4 bases, 3 bases remained unmatched. CDR3 size: 13 residues. CDR3 sequence reads: CSVRLAGADTQYF. The DNA of the CDR3 is TGCAGCGTTCGGCTAGCGGGAGCAGATACGCAGTATTTT.

This clonotype was seen a handful of times. This chain connects TRBV2 to TRBJ1-3; no firm D call. Germline CDR1 SNHLY, CDR2 FYNNEI. This CDR3 spans 13 amino acids. V was clipped by 7 bases and J by 2 bases, with 9 bases between them. Here the CDR3 DNA reads TGTGCCAGCATGTGGGGAGCTGGAAACACCATATATTTT. It encodes CASMWGAGNTIYF.

J is TRBJ2-7 and V is TRBV6-1; D gene unclear. The CDR3 covers 14 residues. V shed 11 bases and J shed 0 bases, with 17 bases lying between them. The germline V gene has CDR1 MNHNS and CDR2 SASEGT. The CDR3 DNA sequence: TGTGCCGCGTCTGCGCTTGGGGTCTCCTACGAGCAGTACTTC. Translating gives CAASALGVSYEQYF.

This clonotype was detected a few times. V gene TRBV10-1 combines with J gene TRBJ2-1; D assignment may be TRBD1 or TRBD2 (6 bases each). Trimming removed 6 bases from V and 5 bases from J, with 11 bases in between. CDR1 is WNHNN and CDR2 is SYGVQD in the germline V gene (reference sequence). The CDR3 runs 13 residues. The CDR3 region is CASRKGGNNEQFF. Here the CDR3 DNA reads TGCGCCAGCAGGAAAGGGGGGAACAATGAGCAGTTCTTC.

This chain's CDR3 is CASRAPGSGHSYEQYF. CDR3 sequence (DNA): TGTGCCAGCAGGGCCCCGGGTAGCGGGCACTCCTACGAGCAGTACTTC. This chain joins TRBV2 and TRBJ2-7; 7 nucleotides agree with TRBD2. CDR1 is SNHLY and CDR2 is FYNNEI in the germline V gene. Trimming took 6 bases from V and 0 from J; bases not matched to a gene: 11. CDR3 length: 16 residues.

This clonotype was observed a handful of times. The chain combines TRBV7-2 with TRBJ2-1; weak D call: TRBD2 (6 bases). The CDR3 extends over 15 amino acids. Trimming cost V 0 bases and J 8 bases, with 14 bases left between them. Germline V gene data show CDR1 as SGHTA and CDR2 as FQGNSA. This chain's CDR3 is CASSLAGTRGHEQFF. The CDR3 DNA reads as TGTGCCAGCAGCTTAGCCGGGACTCGGGGTCATGAGCAGTTCTTC.

The chain uses TRBV19 and TRBJ1-1; 8 positions match TRBD1. CDR3 size: 13 residues. V was pared by 7 bases and J by 0 bases, with 1 base of the junction left unmatched. In germline, CDR1 is LNHDA, CDR2 SQIVND (reference sequence). The chain's CDR3 is CASTDRVNTEAFF. The CDR3 region has the DNA TGTGCCAGTACGGACAGGGTGAACACTGAAGCTTTCTTT.

The sample holds a few counts of this clonotype. The rearrangement links TRBV6-1 to TRBJ2-5, with 7 bases identical to TRBD2. Germline CDR1 and CDR2: MNHNS and SASEGT. CDR3 length: 13 amino acids. V was pared by 2 bases and J by 5 bases, with 2 bases of the junction left unmatched. The CDR3 protein is CASSERGVETQYF. CDR3 nucleotides: TGTGCCAGCAGTGAACGGGGGGTGGAGACCCAGTACTTC.

This clonotype showed up just a few times. The J gene is TRBJ1-2, the V gene TRBV2, with unresolved D. V was shortened by 5 bases and J by 4 bases, with 17 bases between the two germline ends. In germline, CDR1 is SNHLY, CDR2 FYNNEI. The CDR3 covers 15 residues. DNA of the CDR3: TGTGCCAGCAGTCCTTCTCACAGCCTAGTCTATGGCTACACCTTC. Translated: CASSPSHSLVYGYTF.

This sequence joins TRBV18 and TRBJ2-1; D is tentatively TRBD1 or TRBD2 (5 bases each). The CDR3 length is 16 residues. Trimming left V 3 bases short and J 7 bases short, with 19 bases between. Germline CDR1 and CDR2: KGHSH and LQKENI. The DNA of the CDR3 is TGTGCCAGCTCACCCCTCCGGGGCTCGGCACGGAATGAGCAGTTCTTC. Its translation is CASSPLRGSARNEQFF.

This clonotype came up a few times. The chain has TRBV2 and TRBJ1-2; D is undetermined. The V gene's germline CDR1 is SNHLY and CDR2 FYNNEI. The V end lost 7 bases, the J end lost 6 bases, and 15 bases lay between the germline ends. The CDR3 loop spans 13 amino acids. The CDR3 sequence is CASTKDRANGYTF. CDR3 nucleotides: TGTGCCAGCACCAAGGACCGAGCCAATGGCTACACCTTC.